The rows below give T cell receptor beta chains drawn from one sample of a study of T cell responses to AZD1222 COVID-19 vaccine. Repertoires were generated with immunoSEQ multiplex PCR, while TCRdb's copy carries only in-frame clones and drops some. Of tens of thousands of clones detected, 65% to 90% appear once; the ten largest clones hold about 6%. Sequencing was performed on peripheral blood, taken on day 0 of AZD1222 vaccination. The receptors come from an adult in good health. CDR3s include the opening cysteine and the closing phenylalanine or tryptophan. The D gene is left open where the match is weak. Clone size is not always given. Where it is, it says once, few, many or a class for expanded clones.

CDR3 DNA: TGCGCCAGCAGCACTCGGACATTCCCCTATGGCTACACCTTC
CDR3 protein: CASSTRTFPYGYTF
J gene: TRBJ1-2
D gene: NA
clone size: NA
V gene: TRBV4-1

CDR3 DNA: TGTGCCAGCAGTCAGGACAGAGACAATGAGCAGTTCTTC
CDR3 protein: CASSQDRDNEQFF
J gene: TRBJ2-1
D gene: NA
clone size: NA
V gene: TRBV28

CDR3 DNA: TGTGCCAGCAGCTCCCAAAGTTATCAAGAGACCCAGTACTTC
CDR3 protein: CASSSQSYQETQYF
J gene: TRBJ2-5
D gene: NA
clone size: NA
V gene: TRBV7-9

CDR3 DNA: TGTGCCAGCTTTACTCTAGCGGTTAGCACAGATACGCAGTATTTT
CDR3 protein: CASFTLAVSTDTQYF
J gene: TRBJ2-3
D gene: TRBD2
clone size: NA
V gene: TRBV28

CDR3 DNA: TGTGCCACCAGCCCATCCGGGCCATCCACAGATACGCAGTATTTT
CDR3 protein: CATSPSGPSTDTQYF
J gene: TRBJ2-3
D gene: NA
clone size: NA
V gene: TRBV24-1

CDR3 DNA: TGTGCCACCAGCAACCGGGTCTCTGGGGCCAACGTCCTGACTTTC
CDR3 protein: CATSNRVSGANVLTF
J gene: TRBJ2-6
D gene: NA
clone size: NA
V gene: TRBV15

CDR3 DNA: TGTGCCACATCCGGGGCCAACGTCCTGACTTTC
CDR3 protein: CATSGANVLTF
J gene: TRBJ2-6
D gene: NA
clone size: NA
V gene: TRBV6-1

CDR3 DNA: TGTGCCAGTAGTATAGGGTCACCAGATACGCAGTATTTT
CDR3 protein: CASSIGSPDTQYF
J gene: TRBJ2-3
D gene: NA
clone size: once
V gene: TRBV19

CDR3 DNA: TGTGCCTGGAGTTTAGGGACAGTACAAGGAAACACCATATATTTT
CDR3 protein: CAWSLGTVQGNTIYF
J gene: TRBJ1-3
D gene: TRBD1
clone size: NA
V gene: TRBV30

CDR3 DNA: TGTGCCAGCAGTCCCGGACAGAACTATGGCTACACCTTC
CDR3 protein: CASSPGQNYGYTF
J gene: TRBJ1-2
D gene: NA
clone size: NA
V gene: TRBV7-2

CDR3 DNA: TGTGCCACCAGTGATTTTAGGGCGAACCGCTACGAGCAGTACTTC
CDR3 protein: CATSDFRANRYEQYF
J gene: TRBJ2-7
D gene: NA
clone size: NA
V gene: TRBV24-1

CDR3 DNA: TGTGCCAGCAGTTTGGCGGGAGCGAGGAGAGGGTTCTTC
CDR3 protein: CASSLAGARRGFF
J gene: TRBJ2-1
D gene: TRBD2
clone size: NA
V gene: TRBV12-3/TRBV12-4

CDR3 DNA: TGCGCCAGCAGCTTAGGGGCCTACAATGAGCAGTTCTTC
CDR3 protein: CASSLGAYNEQFF
J gene: TRBJ2-1
D gene: NA
clone size: NA
V gene: TRBV5-1

CDR3 DNA: TGTCCTGGGAGCCCGTTACAGGGGTTGGCCGGGGAGCTGTTTTTT
CDR3 protein: CPGSPLQGLAGELFF
J gene: TRBJ2-2
D gene: NA
clone size: NA
V gene: TRBV22-1

CDR3 DNA: TGTGCCAGCAGCCCCGGGCGGGGAGCCTACGAGCAGTACTTC
CDR3 protein: CASSPGRGAYEQYF
J gene: TRBJ2-7
D gene: NA
clone size: NA
V gene: TRBV7-2

CDR3 DNA: TGTGCTAGTGCCGCGACATCAAATCAGCCCCAGCATTTT
CDR3 protein: CASAATSNQPQHF
J gene: TRBJ1-5
D gene: NA
clone size: NA
V gene: TRBV12-5